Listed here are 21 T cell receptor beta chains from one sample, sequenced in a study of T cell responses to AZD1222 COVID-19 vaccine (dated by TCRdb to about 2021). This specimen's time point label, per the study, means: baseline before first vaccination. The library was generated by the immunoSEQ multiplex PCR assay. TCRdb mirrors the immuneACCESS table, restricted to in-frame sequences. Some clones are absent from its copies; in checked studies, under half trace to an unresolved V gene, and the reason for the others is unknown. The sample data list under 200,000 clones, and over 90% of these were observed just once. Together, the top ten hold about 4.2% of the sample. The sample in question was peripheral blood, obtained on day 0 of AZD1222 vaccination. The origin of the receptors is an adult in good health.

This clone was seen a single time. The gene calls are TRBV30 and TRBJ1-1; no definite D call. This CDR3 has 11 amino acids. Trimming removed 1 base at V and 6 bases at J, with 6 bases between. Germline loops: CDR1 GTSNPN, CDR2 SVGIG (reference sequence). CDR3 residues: CAWSGAAEAFF. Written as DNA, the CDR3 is TGTGCCTGGAGTGGGGCGGCTGAAGCTTTCTTT.

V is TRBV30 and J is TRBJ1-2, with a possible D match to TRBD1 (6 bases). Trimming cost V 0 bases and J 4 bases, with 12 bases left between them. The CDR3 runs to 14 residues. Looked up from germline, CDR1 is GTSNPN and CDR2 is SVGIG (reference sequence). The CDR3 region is CAWSVQQGRYGYTF. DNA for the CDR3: TGTGCCTGGAGTGTTCAGCAGGGGCGCTATGGCTACACCTTC. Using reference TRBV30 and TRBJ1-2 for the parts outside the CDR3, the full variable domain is SQTIHQWPATLVQPVGSPLSLECTVEGTSNPNLYWYRQAAGRGLQLLFYSVGIGQISSEVPQNLSASRPQDRQFILSSKKLLLSDSGFYLCAWSVQQGRYGYTFGSGTRLTVV.

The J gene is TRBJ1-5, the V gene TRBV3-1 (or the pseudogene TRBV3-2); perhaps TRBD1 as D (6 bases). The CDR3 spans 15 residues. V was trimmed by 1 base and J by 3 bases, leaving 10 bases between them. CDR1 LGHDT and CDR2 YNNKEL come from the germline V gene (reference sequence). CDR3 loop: CASSQGGAYNQPQHF. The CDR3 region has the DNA TGTGCCAGCAGCCAAGGGGGGGCATACAATCAGCCCCAGCATTTT.

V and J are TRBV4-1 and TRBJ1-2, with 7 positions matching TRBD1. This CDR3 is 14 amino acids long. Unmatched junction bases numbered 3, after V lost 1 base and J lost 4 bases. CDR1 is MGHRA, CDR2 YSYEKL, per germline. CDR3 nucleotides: TGCGCCAGCAGCCAAGCGGGACAGATCTATGGCTACACCTTC. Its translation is CASSQAGQIYGYTF.

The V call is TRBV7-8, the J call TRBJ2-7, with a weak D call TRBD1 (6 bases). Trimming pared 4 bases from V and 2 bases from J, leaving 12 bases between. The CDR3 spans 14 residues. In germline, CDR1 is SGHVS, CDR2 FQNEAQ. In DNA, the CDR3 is TGTGCCAGCAGCTCAGGGGTGGTGGCCTACGAGCAGTACTTC. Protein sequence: CASSSGVVAYEQYF.

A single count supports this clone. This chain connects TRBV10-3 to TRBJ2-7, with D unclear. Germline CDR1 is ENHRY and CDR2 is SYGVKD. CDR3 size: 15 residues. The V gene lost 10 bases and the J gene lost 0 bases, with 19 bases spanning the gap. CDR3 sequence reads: CATLTPDPSSYEQYF. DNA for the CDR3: TGTGCCACACTAACTCCGGACCCGAGCTCCTACGAGCAGTACTTC.

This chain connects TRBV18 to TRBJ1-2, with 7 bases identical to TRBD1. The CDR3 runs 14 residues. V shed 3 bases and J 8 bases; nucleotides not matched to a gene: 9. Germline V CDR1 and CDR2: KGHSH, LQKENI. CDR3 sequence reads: CASSPLDRDQGYTF. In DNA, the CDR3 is TGTGCCAGCTCACCCCTTGACAGGGACCAAGGCTACACCTTC.

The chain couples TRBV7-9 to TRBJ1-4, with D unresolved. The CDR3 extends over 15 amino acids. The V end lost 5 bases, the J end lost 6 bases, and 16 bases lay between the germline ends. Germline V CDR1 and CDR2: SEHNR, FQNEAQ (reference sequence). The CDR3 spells CASSTPGIRDEKLFF. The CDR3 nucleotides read TGTGCCAGCAGCACGCCCGGGATTCGGGATGAAAAACTGTTTTTT.

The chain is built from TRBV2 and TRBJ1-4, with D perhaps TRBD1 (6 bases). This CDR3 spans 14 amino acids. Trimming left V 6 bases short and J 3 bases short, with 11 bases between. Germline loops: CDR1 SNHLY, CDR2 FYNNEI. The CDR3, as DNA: TGTGCCAGCAGCGAGGAGGGGGCTAATGAAAAACTGTTTTTT. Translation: CASSEEGANEKLFF.

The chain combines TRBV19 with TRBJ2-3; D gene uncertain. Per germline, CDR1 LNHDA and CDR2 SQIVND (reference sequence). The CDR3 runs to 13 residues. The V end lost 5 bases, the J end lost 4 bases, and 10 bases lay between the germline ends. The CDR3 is CASSFQVPDTQYF. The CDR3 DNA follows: TGTGCCAGTAGTTTTCAGGTCCCAGATACGCAGTATTTT.

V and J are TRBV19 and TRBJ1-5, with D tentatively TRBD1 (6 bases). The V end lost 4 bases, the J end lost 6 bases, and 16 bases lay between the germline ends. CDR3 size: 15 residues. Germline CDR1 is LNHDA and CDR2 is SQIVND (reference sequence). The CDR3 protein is CASSTGTRDGQPQHF. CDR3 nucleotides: TGTGCCAGTAGTACCGGGACACGGGACGGTCAGCCCCAGCATTTT.

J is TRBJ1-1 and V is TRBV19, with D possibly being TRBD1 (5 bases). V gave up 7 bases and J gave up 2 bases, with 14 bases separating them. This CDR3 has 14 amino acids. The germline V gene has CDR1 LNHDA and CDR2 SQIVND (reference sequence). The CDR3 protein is CASTHTGLNTEAFF. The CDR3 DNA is TGTGCCAGTACCCATACAGGACTTAACACTGAAGCTTTCTTT. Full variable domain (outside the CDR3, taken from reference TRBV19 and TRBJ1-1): DGGITQSPKYLFRKEGQNVTLSCEQNLNHDAMYWYRQDPGQGLRLIYYSQIVNDFQKGDIAEGYSVSREKKESFPLTVTSAQKNPTAFYLCASTHTGLNTEAFFGQGTRLTVV.

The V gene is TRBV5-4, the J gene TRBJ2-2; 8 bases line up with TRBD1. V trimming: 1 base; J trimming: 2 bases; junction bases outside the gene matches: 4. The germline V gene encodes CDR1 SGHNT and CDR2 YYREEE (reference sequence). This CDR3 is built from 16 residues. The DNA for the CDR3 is TGTGCCAGCAGCTTGTCGGGACAGGCTAACACCGGGGAGCTGTTTTTT. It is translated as CASSLSGQANTGELFF.

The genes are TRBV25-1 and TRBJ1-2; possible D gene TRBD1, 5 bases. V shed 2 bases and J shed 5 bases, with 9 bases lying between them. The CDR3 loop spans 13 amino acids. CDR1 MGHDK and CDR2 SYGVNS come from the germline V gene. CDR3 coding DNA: TGTGCCAGCAGTGAACAGGGAGGATATGGCTACACCTTC. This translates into CASSEQGGYGYTF.

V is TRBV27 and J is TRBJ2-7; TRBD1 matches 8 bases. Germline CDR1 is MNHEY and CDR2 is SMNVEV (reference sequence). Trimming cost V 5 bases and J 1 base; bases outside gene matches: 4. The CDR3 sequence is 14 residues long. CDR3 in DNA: TGTGCCAGCAGTCGCAACAGGGGGTCCTACGAGCAGTACTTC. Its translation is CASSRNRGSYEQYF.

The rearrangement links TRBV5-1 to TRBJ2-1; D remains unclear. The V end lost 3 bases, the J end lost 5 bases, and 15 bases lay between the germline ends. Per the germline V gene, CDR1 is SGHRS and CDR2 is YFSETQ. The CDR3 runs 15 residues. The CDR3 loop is CASSYYDLINNEQFF. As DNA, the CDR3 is TGCGCCAGCAGCTACTACGACTTGATTAACAATGAGCAGTTCTTC.

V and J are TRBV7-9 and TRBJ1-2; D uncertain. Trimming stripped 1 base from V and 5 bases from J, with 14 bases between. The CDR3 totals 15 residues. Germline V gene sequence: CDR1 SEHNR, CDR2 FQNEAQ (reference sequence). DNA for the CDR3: TGTGCCAGCAGCTTAGGGGAGGGTACCTTTTATGGCTACACCTTC. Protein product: CASSLGEGTFYGYTF.

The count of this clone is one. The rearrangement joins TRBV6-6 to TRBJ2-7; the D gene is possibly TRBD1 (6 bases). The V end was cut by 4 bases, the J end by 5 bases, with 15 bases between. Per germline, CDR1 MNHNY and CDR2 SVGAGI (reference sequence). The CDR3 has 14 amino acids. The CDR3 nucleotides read TGTGCCAGCAGTTCAGGGGAAGGTTGGCACGAGCAGTACTTC. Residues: CASSSGEGWHEQYF.

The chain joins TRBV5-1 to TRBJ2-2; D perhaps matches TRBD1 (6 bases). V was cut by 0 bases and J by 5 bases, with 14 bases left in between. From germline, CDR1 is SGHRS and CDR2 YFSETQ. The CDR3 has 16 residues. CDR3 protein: CASSLVAGATTGELFF. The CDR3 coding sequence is TGCGCCAGCAGCTTGGTCGCAGGGGCAACGACCGGGGAGCTGTTTTTT.

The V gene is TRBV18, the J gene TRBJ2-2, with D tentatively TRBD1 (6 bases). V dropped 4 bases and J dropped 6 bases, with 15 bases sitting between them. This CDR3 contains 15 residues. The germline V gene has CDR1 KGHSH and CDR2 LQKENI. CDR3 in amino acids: CASSQSQGQAGELFF. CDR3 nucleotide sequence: TGTGCCAGCTCACAATCTCAGGGGCAGGCCGGGGAGCTGTTTTTT.

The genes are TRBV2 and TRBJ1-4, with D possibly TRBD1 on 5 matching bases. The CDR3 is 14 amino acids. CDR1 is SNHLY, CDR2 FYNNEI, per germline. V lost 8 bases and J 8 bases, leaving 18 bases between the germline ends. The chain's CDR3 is CASRDRPTEEKLFF. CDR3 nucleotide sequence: TGTGCCAGCCGGGACCGGCCAACAGAGGAAAAACTGTTTTTT.